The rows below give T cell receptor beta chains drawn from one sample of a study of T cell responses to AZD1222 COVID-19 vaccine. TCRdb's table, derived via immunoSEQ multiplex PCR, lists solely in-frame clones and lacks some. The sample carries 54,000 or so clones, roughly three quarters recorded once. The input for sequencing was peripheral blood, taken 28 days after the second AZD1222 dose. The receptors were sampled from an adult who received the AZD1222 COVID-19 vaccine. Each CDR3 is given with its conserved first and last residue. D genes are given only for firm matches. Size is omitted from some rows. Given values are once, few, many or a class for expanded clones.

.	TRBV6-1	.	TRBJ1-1	CASSGRVYEGPPTEAFF	TGTGCCAGCAGTGGAAGGGTATATGAGGGGCCACCGACTGAAGCTTTCTTT
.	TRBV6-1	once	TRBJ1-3	CASSEGRSGNTIYF	TGTGCCAGCAGTGAAGGGCGCTCTGGAAACACCATATATTTT
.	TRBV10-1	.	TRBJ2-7	CASSDLVAETYEQYF	TGCGCCAGCAGTGATTTAGTTGCCGAAACCTACGAGCAGTACTTC
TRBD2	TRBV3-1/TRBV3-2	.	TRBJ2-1	CASSQDLAGGPVEQFF	TGTGCCAGCAGCCAAGATTTAGCGGGAGGGCCGGTTGAGCAGTTCTTC
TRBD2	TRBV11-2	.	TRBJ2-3	CASSSRLAGVVGDTQYF	TGTGCCAGCAGCTCGAGACTAGCGGGAGTGGTAGGGGATACGCAGTATTTT
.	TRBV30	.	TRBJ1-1	CAWSPKGGPSTEAFF	TGTGCCTGGAGCCCCAAGGGCGGGCCAAGCACTGAAGCTTTCTTT
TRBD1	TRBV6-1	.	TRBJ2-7	CASSEIPTGGYEQYF	TGTGCCAGCAGTGAAATCCCAACAGGGGGTTACGAGCAGTACTTC
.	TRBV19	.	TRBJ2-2	CASSIVTEGTGELFF	TGTGCCAGTAGTATAGTAACCGAGGGTACCGGGGAGCTGTTTTTT
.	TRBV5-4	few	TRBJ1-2	CASSLGGRNYGYTF	TGTGCCAGCAGCTTGGGGGGAAGAAACTATGGCTACACCTTC
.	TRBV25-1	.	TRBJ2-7	CASSDSYEQYF	TGTGCCAGCAGTGACTCCTACGAGCAGTACTTC
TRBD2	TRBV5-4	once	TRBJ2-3	CASSLGLAGDTDTQYF	TGTGCCAGCAGCTTAGGACTAGCGGGGGACACAGATACGCAGTATTTT
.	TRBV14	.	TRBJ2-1	CASSQGGGNEQFF	TGTGCCAGCAGCCAAGGTGGGGGAAATGAGCAGTTCTTC
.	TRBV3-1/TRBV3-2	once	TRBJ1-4	CASSPGTIRGEKLFF	TGTGCCAGCAGCCCGGGGACCATTAGAGGTGAAAAACTGTTTTTT
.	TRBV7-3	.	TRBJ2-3	CASSLTSRGTDTQYF	TGTGCCAGCAGCTTAACCTCGCGGGGCACAGATACGCAGTATTTT
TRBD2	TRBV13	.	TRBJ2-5	CASSKRLAGGNQETQYF	TGTGCCAGCAGCAAGCGCCTAGCGGGAGGGAACCAAGAGACCCAGTACTTC
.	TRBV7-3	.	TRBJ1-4	CASTHGGKTVF	TGTGCCAGCACACACGGCGGGAAAACTGTTTTT
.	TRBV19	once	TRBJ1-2	CASSKDGYTF	TGTGCCAGTAGTAAGGATGGCTACACCTTC
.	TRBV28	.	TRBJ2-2	CASSLHTGGAGELFF	TGTGCCAGCAGTTTACACACCGGGGGTGCCGGGGAGCTGTTTTTT
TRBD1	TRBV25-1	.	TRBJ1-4	CASRAGTGNEKLFF	TGTGCCAGCAGAGCCGGGACAGGAAATGAAAAACTGTTTTTT
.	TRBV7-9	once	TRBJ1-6	CASSPGDSPLHF	TGTGCCAGCAGCCCTGGAGATTCACCCCTCCACTTT
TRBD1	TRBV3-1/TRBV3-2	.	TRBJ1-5	CASSQNRGNQPQHF	TGTGCCAGCAGCCAAAACAGGGGAAATCAGCCCCAGCATTTT
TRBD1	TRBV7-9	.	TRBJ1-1	CASSLSLTGDTEAFF	TGTGCCAGCAGCTTATCCCTGACAGGGGACACTGAAGCTTTCTTT
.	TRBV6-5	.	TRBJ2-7	CASSHNIGGSYEQYF	TGTGCCAGCAGTCACAACATCGGGGGCTCCTACGAGCAGTACTTC
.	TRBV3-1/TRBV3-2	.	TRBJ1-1	CASSQQGNTEAFF	TGTGCCAGCAGCCAACAGGGGAACACTGAAGCTTTCTTT
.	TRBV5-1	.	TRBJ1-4	CASSLAARGNEKLFF	TGCGCCAGCAGCTTGGCCGCTCGGGGGAACGAAAAACTGTTTTTT
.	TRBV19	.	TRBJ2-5	CASSPQGGRETQYF	TGTGCCAGTAGTCCTCAGGGGGGTAGAGAGACCCAGTACTTC